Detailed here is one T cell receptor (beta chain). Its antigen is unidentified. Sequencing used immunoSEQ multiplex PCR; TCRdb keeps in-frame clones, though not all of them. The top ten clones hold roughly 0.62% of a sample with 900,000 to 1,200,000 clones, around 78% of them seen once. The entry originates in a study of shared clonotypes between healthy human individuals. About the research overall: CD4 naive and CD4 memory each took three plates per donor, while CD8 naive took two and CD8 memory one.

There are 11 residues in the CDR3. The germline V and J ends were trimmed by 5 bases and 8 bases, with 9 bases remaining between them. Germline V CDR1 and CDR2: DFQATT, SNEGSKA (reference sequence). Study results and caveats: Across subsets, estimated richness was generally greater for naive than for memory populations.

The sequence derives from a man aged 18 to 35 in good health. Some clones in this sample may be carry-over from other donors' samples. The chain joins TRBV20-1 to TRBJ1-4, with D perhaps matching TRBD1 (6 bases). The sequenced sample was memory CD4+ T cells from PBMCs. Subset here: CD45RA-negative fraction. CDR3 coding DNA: TGCAGTGCTGCGCAGGGGGAAAAACTGTTTTTT. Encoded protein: CSAAQGEKLFF.